The clone carrying this T cell receptor (beta chain) was detected a few times. Its specificity is unknown. By 5'RACE template switching, TCR cDNA was produced, with a universal primer site and UMIs added in the process. MiXCR was run by TCRdb on the 5' RACE reads, yielding one entry per CDR3 protein. The sample lists 250,000 to 350,000 distinct CDR3 sequences, approximately 8% occurring once. The data derive from a study of T cells after yellow fever vaccination. General study findings and limits: Researchers report a weaker secondary response that nonetheless peaked faster, day 5 versus 15.

The sequences come from CD4+ T cells sorted from PBMCs, collected 5 days after the yellow fever booster vaccination. The origin of this receptor is a man between 18 and 35 years old who received the YFV17D yellow fever vaccine.

The CDR3 bases are TGTGCCAGCAGCCAGGGGCAGTACAATGAGCAGTTCTTC. It codes for CASSQGQYNEQFF. The J gene is TRBJ2-1, the V gene TRBV9, with D possibly being TRBD1 (6 bases). Germline CDR1 reads SGDLS; CDR2 reads YYNGEE. There are 13 residues in the CDR3. V shed 4 bases and J shed 4 bases, with 9 bases lying between them.